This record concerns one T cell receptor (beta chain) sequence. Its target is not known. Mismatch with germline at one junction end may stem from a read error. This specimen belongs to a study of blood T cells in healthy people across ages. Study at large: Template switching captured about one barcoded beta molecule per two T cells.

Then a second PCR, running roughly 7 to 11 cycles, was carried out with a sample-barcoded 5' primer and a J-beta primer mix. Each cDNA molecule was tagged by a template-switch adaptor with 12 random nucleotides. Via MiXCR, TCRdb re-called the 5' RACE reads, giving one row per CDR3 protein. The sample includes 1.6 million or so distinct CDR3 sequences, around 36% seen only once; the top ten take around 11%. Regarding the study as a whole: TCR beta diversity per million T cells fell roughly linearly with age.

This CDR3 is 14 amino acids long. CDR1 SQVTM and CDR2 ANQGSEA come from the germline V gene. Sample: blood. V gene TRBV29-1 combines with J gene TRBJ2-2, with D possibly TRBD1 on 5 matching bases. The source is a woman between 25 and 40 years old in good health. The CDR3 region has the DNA TGCAGCGTTCAAGACAGAACGAACACCGGGGAGCTGTTTTTT. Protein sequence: CSVQDRTNTGELFF.